The 19 T cell receptor beta chains presented below share a single source sample, sequenced in a study of T cells in women clearing cervical HPV infection. TCRdb keeps only in-frame clones here, not all; method: immunoSEQ multiplex PCR. The sample has tens of thousands of clones, and its top ten clones hold around 5.4%. Sequencing was performed on blood buffy coat. Receptors were obtained from a woman aged 18 to 75 with a cervical HPV16 infection that either progressed to CIN3+ or cleared (not recorded which).

In regard to this clone: The read ends 3 residues early relative to the CDR3; the germline J gene fills the gap. V gene TRBV2 combines with J gene TRBJ1-3; D is unclear. Germline V lookup: CDR1 SNHLY, CDR2 FYNNEI. V gave up 6 bases and J gave up 0 bases, with 15 bases separating them. This CDR3 region has 16 residues. The sequenced part of the CDR3 DNA is TGTGCCAGCAGCGCCGACTCTGCCCACTCTGGAAACACC. Protein: CASSADSAHSGNT. In full, the CDR3 reads CASSADSAHSGNTIYF. Together with reference TRBV2 and TRBJ1-3, the CDR3 gives the full variable domain: EPEVTQTPSHQVTQMGQEVILRCVPISNHLYFYWYRQILGQKVEFLVSFYNNEISEKSEIFDDQFSVERPDGSNFTLKIRSTKLEDSAMYFCASSADSAHSGNTIYFGEGSWLTVV.

As regards this clone: The read terminates 3 residues ahead of where the CDR3 ends, so the germline J gene completes it. The V gene is TRBV19, the J gene TRBJ1-6, with a possible D match to TRBD1 (6 bases). This CDR3 region has 15 residues. V was clipped by 5 bases and J by 4 bases, with 12 bases between them. The germline V gene has CDR1 LNHDA and CDR2 SQIVND (reference sequence). Partial CDR3 DNA: TGTGCCAGTAGTTTCCGGGACACTTATAATTCACCC. It translates to CASSFRDTYNSP. The full CDR3 protein reads CASSFRDTYNSPLHF. The whole variable domain, remainder taken from reference TRBV19 and TRBJ1-6, is DGGITQSPKYLFRKEGQNVTLSCEQNLNHDAMYWYRQDPGQGLRLIYYSQIVNDFQKGDIAEGYSVSREKKESFPLTVTSAQKNPTAFYLCASSFRDTYNSPLHFGNGTRLTVT.

In the case of this clone: Read coverage stops 3 residues before the CDR3 terminus; the germline J gene supplies the remainder. The rearrangement links TRBV7-9 to TRBJ2-7, with a weak D call TRBD1 (6 bases). Germline CDR1 reads SEHNR; CDR2 reads FQNEAQ (reference sequence). V was trimmed by 2 bases and J by 5 bases, leaving 13 bases between them. This CDR3 has 14 amino acids. The CDR3 reads CASSLPAGVDEQYF. The part of the CDR3 DNA that was read is TGTGCCAGCAGCTTACCCGCAGGGGTCGACGAG. Drawing the rest from reference TRBV7-9 and TRBJ2-7, the complete variable domain is DTGVSQNPRHKITKRGQNVTFRCDPISEHNRLYWYRQTLGQGPEFLTYFQNEAQLEKSRLLSDRFSAERPKGSFSTLEIQRTEQGDSAMYLCASSLPAGVDEQYFGPGTRLTVT.

With regard to this clone: The read terminates 3 residues ahead of where the CDR3 ends, so the germline J gene completes it. The chain links TRBV7-3 to TRBJ2-3, with 10 bases aligning to TRBD2. The CDR3 consists of 15 residues. Trimming took 5 bases from V and 8 from J; bases not matched to a gene: 10. The V gene's germline CDR1 is SGHTA and CDR2 FQGTGA. The DNA read from the CDR3 is TGTGCCAGCAGCGCCAGCGGGGGGGCCCGAGGTACG. This gives the protein CASSASGGARGT. The entire CDR3 is CASSASGGARGTQYF.

A word on this clone: The read is 3 residues too short to cover the CDR3 end, so that end is filled in from the germline J gene. V gene TRBV27 combines with J gene TRBJ2-3; the match to TRBD2 covers 8 bases. The CDR3 covers 15 residues. V trimming: 4 bases; J trimming: 1 base; junction bases outside the gene matches: 4. Germline CDR1 is MNHEY and CDR2 is SMNVEV (reference sequence). The CDR3 region is CASSSQTSGTDTQYF. The part of the CDR3 DNA that was read is TGTGCCAGCAGTTCCCAGACTAGCGGCACAGATACG.

Note on this clone: The CDR3 is cut off 3 residues early in the read; its end comes from the germline J gene. This chain joins TRBV5-5 and TRBJ1-4; D gene uncertain. CDR1 and CDR2 from the germline V gene are SGHKS and YYEKEE (reference sequence). This CDR3 region has 15 residues. CDR3 region: CASSRRSSYNSPLFF. The CDR3 bases that were read are TGTGCCAGCAGCCGTAGAAGCTCCTATAATTCACCA. Combining the CDR3 with reference TRBV5-5 and TRBJ1-4 gives the whole variable domain DAGVTQSPTHLIKTRGQQVTLRCSPISGHKSVSWYQQVLGQGPQFIFQYYEKEERGRGNFPDRFSARQFPNYSSELNVNALLLGDSALYLCASSRRSSYNSPLFFGSGTQLSVL.

Of note for this clone: Read sequence stops 3 residues before the CDR3 end, and the germline J gene provides the missing end. V is TRBV19 and J is TRBJ1-5; D is possibly TRBD1 (5 bases). The CDR3 loop spans 14 amino acids. Germline V gene lookup returns CDR1 LNHDA and CDR2 SQIVND (reference sequence). Between the trimmed V and J ends, which lost 7 bases and 1 base, there was a span of 11 bases. Incomplete CDR3 DNA: TGTGCCAGTATGGGCAGGGTGAGCAATCAGCCC. It specifies CASMGRVSNQP. The entire CDR3 is CASMGRVSNQPQHF.

On this clone itself: The read ends 3 residues before the CDR3 terminus; that terminus is restored from the germline J gene. The chain is built from TRBV5-1 and TRBJ1-5; 8 bases agree with TRBD1. This CDR3 spans 15 amino acids. The germline CDR1 and CDR2 sequences are SGHRS and YFSETQ. V was clipped by 0 bases and J by 4 bases; unmatched bases: 3. The CDR3 loop is CASSLGQGANQPQHF. The DNA read from the CDR3 is TGCGCCAGCAGCTTGGGGCAGGGGGCTAATCAGCCC. The full variable domain, completed using reference TRBV5-1 and TRBJ1-5, is KAGVTQTPRYLIKTRGQQVTLSCSPISGHRSVSWYQQTPGQGLQFLFEYFSETQRNKGNFPGRFSGRQFSNSRSEMNVSTLELGDSALYLCASSLGQGANQPQHFGDGTRLSIL.

A remark on this clone: Read coverage stops 3 residues before the CDR3 terminus; the germline J gene supplies the remainder. The V gene is TRBV2, the J gene TRBJ1-5; D unclear. Germline V gene data show CDR1 as SNHLY and CDR2 as FYNNEI. The length of the CDR3 is 15 residues. The V end was cut by 2 bases, the J end by 7 bases, with 15 bases between. CDR3 DNA (partial): TGTGCCAGCAGTGAATGGGCAGAGTCTGGCCAGCCC. It yields the protein CASSEWAESGQP. In full, the CDR3 reads CASSEWAESGQPQHF.

Concerning this clone itself: Sequence at one end of the junction differs from germline and may be a read error. The read finishes 3 residues shy of the CDR3 end, and the germline J gene is used to complete it. The chain is built from TRBV4-2 and TRBJ2-1; TRBD2 agrees at 7 bases. The CDR3 sequence is 17 residues long. CDR1 and CDR2 (germline): LGHNA, YNFKEQ. CDR3 loop: CASSQVVAGDSYNEQFF. The sequenced part of the CDR3 DNA is TGCGCCAGCAGCCAAGTCGTAGCGGGCGATTCCTACAATGAG.

As concerns this clone: The sequenced fragment ends 3 residues before the CDR3 boundary, so the rest is inferred from the germline J gene. The chain uses TRBV6-2 or TRBV6-3 and TRBJ1-2; maybe TRBD1 (5 bases). CDR1 is MNHEY and CDR2 is SVGEGT in the germline V gene. This CDR3 has 14 amino acids. The sequenced part of the CDR3 DNA is TGTGCCGGGGCGGGGGAGGGCAGCGAGTACGAC. As protein: CAGAGEGSEYD. The entire CDR3 is CAGAGEGSEYDYTF.

A remark on this clone: The CDR3 end is not reached by the read, which stops 3 residues before it; the germline J gene fills it in. The V gene is TRBV7-2, the J gene TRBJ1-2; no firm D call. CDR3 length: 15 residues. Germline values: CDR1 SGHTA, CDR2 FQGNSA. The DNA read from the CDR3 is TGTGCCAGCAGCCCAGAATCGGGTAGCTCCTACGAC. The encoded protein is CASSPESGSSYD. The whole CDR3 is CASSPESGSSYDYTF.

To note about this clone: Relative to the germline gene, one junction end is altered; a read error may explain this. The sequenced fragment ends 3 residues before the CDR3 boundary, so the rest is inferred from the germline J gene. The genes are TRBV4-2 and TRBJ2-5; D is possibly TRBD2 (6 bases). The CDR3 sequence is 15 residues long. From germline, CDR1 is LGHNA and CDR2 YNFKEQ. This CDR3 is CASSQGTAGWETQYF. The covered CDR3 bases are TGTGCCAGCAGTCAAGGGACCGCGGGGTGGGAGACC.

Details on this clone: The CDR3 goes on 3 residues after the read ends, and that part is filled in from the germline J gene. V is TRBV14 and J is TRBJ2-7; D is uncertain. This CDR3 has 13 residues. The germline V gene encodes CDR1 SGHDN and CDR2 FVKESK. Between the trimmed V and J ends, which lost 4 bases and 5 bases, there was a span of 12 bases. The CDR3 reads CASSPYTMDEQYF. CDR3 DNA (partial): TGTGCCAGCAGCCCATACACGATGGACGAG.

A word on this clone: The read terminates 3 residues before the CDR3 end, so the remaining end is supplied by the germline J gene. The chain employs TRBV20-1 and TRBJ1-6; weak D call: TRBD1 (5 bases). The length of the CDR3 is 14 residues. Germline V gene sequence: CDR1 DFQATT, CDR2 SNEGSKA (reference sequence). V lost 3 bases and J lost 10, with 16 bases in between. CDR3 DNA, as far as it was read: TGCAGTGCTAGGGAACCGGCAGGGTTCTCACCC. It is translated as CSAREPAGFSP. In full, the CDR3 is CSAREPAGFSPLHF.

A note on this clone: The read is 3 residues too short to cover the CDR3 end, so that end is filled in from the germline J gene. The chain uses TRBV10-2 and TRBJ2-5, with D hard to call. In germline, CDR1 is WSHSY, CDR2 SAAADI. The CDR3 is made up of 15 amino acids. The V and J ends lost 5 bases and 0 bases respectively, with 13 bases between them. CDR3 DNA (partial): TGCGCCAGCAGTAGCCCCATCCGGTACCAAGAGACC. Amino acid sequence: CASSSPIRYQET. The CDR3 in full is CASSSPIRYQETQYF.

For this clone: The CDR3 goes on 3 residues after the read ends, and that part is filled in from the germline J gene. This sequence joins TRBV28 and TRBJ1-2; TRBD1 matches at 8 bases. The CDR3 covers 13 residues. CDR1 is MDHEN and CDR2 is SYDVKM in the germline V gene. The CDR3 protein is CASSSLQGAGYTF. The covered CDR3 bases are TGTGCCAGCAGTTCTCTCCAGGGGGCCGGC.

Comments on this clone: The sequence runs out 3 residues before the end of the CDR3; the remainder is reconstructed from the germline J gene. This chain joins TRBV7-2 and TRBJ1-2, with TRBD1 identical over 7 bases. Germline CDR1 and CDR2: SGHTA and FQGNSA. There are 14 residues in the CDR3. The CDR3 region is CASSLNRGTYDYTF. The covered CDR3 bases are TGTGCCAGCAGCCTCAACAGGGGTACCTACGAC.

Points on this clone: The CDR3 end lies 3 residues beyond the end of the read and is filled in from the germline J gene. The chain combines TRBV28 with TRBJ1-5; D is unresolved. V shed 2 bases and J shed 5 bases, with 16 bases lying between them. Germline CDR1 and CDR2: MDHEN and SYDVKM. The CDR3 length is 16 residues. The covered CDR3 bases are TGTGCCAGCAGTTTAATTGGAGGGCAGGTGGATCAGCCC. Translated: CASSLIGGQVDQP. The whole CDR3 reads CASSLIGGQVDQPQHF.